Listed below are T cell receptor beta chains from one sample, sequenced in a study of regulatory T cells in long-lasting Graves disease. MiXCR, applied by TCRdb to the multiplex PCR reads, yields one record per CDR3 protein. The sample has roughly 350,000 distinct CDR3 sequences; around 15% are singletons. These data also formed part of another study, on T cells in Graves' hyperthyroidism and ophthalmopathy.

The material was peripheral blood mononuclear cells (PBMCs), obtained at new diagnosis, from a patient treated with antithyroid drugs. These receptors all come from a man in his forties or fifties with Graves disease. Both conserved end residues are part of each CDR3. D genes are given only for firm matches. Size is omitted from some rows. Given values are once, few, many or a class for expanded clones.

CDR3 protein	CDR3 DNA	CDR3 length	clone size	J gene	D gene	V gene
CASSVAGQAIEAFF	TGTGCCAGCAGCGTAGCGGGACAGGCAATTGAAGCTTTCTTT	14	many	TRBJ1-1	TRBD1	TRBV9
CASSSTIGRAGSYEQYF	TGTGCCAGCAGCTCCACCATAGGGCGGGCAGGCTCCTACGAGCAGTACTTC	17	many	TRBJ2-7	NA	TRBV11-2
CASSLEPGAGTEAFF	TGCGCCAGCAGCTTGGAGCCGGGGGCGGGAACTGAAGCTTTCTTT	15	many	TRBJ1-1	NA	TRBV5-1
CASSIGLAGGGYNEQFF	TGTGCCAGCAGTATAGGACTAGCGGGGGGGGGTTACAATGAGCAGTTCTTC	17	many	TRBJ2-1	TRBD2	TRBV28
CATSDSGQFYGYTF	TGTGCCACCAGTGATTCGGGACAGTTCTATGGCTACACCTTC	14	few	TRBJ1-2	TRBD1	TRBV24-1
CAISGASGGSSTDTQYF	TGTGCCATCAGTGGGGCCTCGGGTGGCAGTAGCACAGATACGCAGTATTTT	17	many	TRBJ2-3	NA	TRBV10-3
CASKIAGGTYEQYF	TGTGCCAGCAAGATAGCGGGGGGGACCTACGAGCAGTACTTC	14	many	TRBJ2-7	TRBD2	TRBV12-3/TRBV12-4
CASSSGGQQETQYF	TGTGCCAGCAGTTCCGGGGGGCAACAAGAGACCCAGTACTTC	14	NA	TRBJ2-5	NA	TRBV6-5
CASSSLFWADSPLHF	TGTGCCAGCAGTTCCCTTTTCTGGGCCGATTCACCCCTCCACTTT	15	NA	TRBJ1-6	NA	TRBV28
CASSVSRDRVNTGELFF	TGTGCCAGCAGCGTAAGCCGGGACCGCGTAAACACCGGGGAGCTGTTTTTT	17	many	TRBJ2-2	NA	TRBV7-3